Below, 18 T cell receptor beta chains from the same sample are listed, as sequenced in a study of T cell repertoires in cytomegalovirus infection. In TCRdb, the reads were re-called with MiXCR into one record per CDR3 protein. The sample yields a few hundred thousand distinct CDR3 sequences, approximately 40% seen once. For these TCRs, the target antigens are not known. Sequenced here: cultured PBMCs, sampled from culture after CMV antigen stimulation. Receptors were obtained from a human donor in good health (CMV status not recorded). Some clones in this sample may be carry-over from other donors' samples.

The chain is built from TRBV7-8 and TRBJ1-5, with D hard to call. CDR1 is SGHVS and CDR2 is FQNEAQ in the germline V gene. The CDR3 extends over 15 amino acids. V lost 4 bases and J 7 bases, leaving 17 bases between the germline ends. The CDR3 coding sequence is TGTGCCAGCAGCTCGGCGTGGGAAAGGCGCCAGCCCCAGCATTTT. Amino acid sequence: CASSSAWERRQPQHF.

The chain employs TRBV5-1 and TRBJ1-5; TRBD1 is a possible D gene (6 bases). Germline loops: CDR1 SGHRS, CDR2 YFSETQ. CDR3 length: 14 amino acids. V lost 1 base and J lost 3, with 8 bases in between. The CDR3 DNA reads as TGCGCCAGCAGCTTGTCAGGGGTCAATCAGCCCCAGCATTTT. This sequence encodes CASSLSGVNQPQHF.

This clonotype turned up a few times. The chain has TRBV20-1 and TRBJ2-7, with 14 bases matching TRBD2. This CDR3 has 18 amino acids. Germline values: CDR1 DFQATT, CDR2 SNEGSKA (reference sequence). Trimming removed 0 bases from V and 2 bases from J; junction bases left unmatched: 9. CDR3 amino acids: CSARDSRLAGGQAYEQYF. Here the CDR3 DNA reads TGCAGTGCTAGAGATTCGCGACTAGCGGGAGGGCAAGCCTACGAGCAGTACTTC.

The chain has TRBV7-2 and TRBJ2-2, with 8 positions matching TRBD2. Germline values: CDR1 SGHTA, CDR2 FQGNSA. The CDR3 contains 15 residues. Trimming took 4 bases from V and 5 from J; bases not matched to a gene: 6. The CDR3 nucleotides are TGTGCCAGCAGCTACACTAGCGGAGCTACCGGGGAGCTGTTTTTT. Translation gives CASSYTSGATGELFF.

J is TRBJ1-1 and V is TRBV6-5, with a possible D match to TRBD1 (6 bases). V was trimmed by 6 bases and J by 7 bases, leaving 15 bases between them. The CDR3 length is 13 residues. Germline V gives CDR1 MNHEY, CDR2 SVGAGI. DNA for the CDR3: TGTGCCAGCAGCCGCACCGGGACAATTGAAGCTTTCTTT. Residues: CASSRTGTIEAFF.

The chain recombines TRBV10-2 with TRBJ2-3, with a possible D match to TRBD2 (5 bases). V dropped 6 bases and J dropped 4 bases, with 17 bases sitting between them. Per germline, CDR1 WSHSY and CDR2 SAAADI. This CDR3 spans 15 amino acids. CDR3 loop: CASREVGGSPDTQYF. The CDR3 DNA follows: TGCGCCAGCAGGGAGGTCGGAGGCTCCCCAGATACGCAGTATTTT.

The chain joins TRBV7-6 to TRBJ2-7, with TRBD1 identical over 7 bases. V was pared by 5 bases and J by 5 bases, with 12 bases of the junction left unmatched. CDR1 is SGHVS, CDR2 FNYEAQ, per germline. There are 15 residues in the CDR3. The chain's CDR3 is CASSPAGTVVHEQYF. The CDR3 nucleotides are TGTGCCAGCAGCCCTGCCGGGACAGTCGTCCACGAGCAGTACTTC.

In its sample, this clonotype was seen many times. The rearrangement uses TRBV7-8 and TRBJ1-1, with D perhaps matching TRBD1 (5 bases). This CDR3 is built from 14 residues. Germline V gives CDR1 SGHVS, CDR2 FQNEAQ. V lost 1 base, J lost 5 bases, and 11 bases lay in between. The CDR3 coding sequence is TGTGCCAGCAGCTTAGGGGGCGCTGATACTGAAGCTTTCTTT. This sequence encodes CASSLGGADTEAFF.

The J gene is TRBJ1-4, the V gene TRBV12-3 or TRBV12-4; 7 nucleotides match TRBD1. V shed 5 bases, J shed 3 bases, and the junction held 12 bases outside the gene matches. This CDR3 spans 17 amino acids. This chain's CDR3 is CASSQELTGVSNEKLFF. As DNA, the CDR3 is TGTGCCAGCAGTCAAGAACTAACAGGGGTTTCTAATGAAAAACTGTTTTTT.

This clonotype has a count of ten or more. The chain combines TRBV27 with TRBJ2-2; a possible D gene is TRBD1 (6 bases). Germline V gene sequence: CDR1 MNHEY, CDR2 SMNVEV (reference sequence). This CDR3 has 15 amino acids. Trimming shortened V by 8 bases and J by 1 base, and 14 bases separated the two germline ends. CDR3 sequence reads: CASQRGWGNTGELFF. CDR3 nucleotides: TGTGCCAGCCAGAGGGGGTGGGGGAACACCGGGGAGCTGTTTTTT.

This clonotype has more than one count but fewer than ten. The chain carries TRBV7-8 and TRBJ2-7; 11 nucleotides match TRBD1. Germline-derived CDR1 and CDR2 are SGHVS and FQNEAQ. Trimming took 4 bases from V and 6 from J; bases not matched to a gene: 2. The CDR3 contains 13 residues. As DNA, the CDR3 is TGTGCCAGCAGCTGGGGGACAGGGGGCGAGCAGTACTTC. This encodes CASSWGTGGEQYF.

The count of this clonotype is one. Here the CDR3 reads CASRVGAGPWEKLFF. Written as DNA, the CDR3 is TGTGCCAGCAGAGTAGGGGCAGGGCCCTGGGAAAAACTGTTTTTT. This chain joins TRBV27 and TRBJ1-4, with a tentative D call TRBD1 (5 bases). The CDR3 covers 15 residues. Between the trimmed V and J ends, which lost 6 bases and 8 bases, there was a span of 19 bases. CDR1 and CDR2 from the germline V gene are MNHEY and SMNVEV (reference sequence).

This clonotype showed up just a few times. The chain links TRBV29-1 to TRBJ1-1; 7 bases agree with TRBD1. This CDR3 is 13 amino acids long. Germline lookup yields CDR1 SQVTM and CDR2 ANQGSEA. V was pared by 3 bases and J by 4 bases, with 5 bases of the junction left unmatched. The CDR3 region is CSVDGQDATEAFF. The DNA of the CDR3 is TGCAGCGTTGACGGACAGGACGCCACTGAAGCTTTCTTT.

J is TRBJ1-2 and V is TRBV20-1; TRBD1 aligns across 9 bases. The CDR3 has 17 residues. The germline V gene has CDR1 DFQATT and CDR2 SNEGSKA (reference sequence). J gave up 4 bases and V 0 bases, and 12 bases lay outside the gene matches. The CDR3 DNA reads TGCAGTGCTAGAGATGGTTTCCGGGACAGGGCATCCTATGGCTACACCTTC. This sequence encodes CSARDGFRDRASYGYTF.

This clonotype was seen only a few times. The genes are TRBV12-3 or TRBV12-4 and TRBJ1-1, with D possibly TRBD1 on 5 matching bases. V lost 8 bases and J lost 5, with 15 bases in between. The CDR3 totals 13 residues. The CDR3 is CASANSRETEAFF. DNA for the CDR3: TGTGCCAGCGCTAACAGCAGGGAGACTGAAGCTTTCTTT.

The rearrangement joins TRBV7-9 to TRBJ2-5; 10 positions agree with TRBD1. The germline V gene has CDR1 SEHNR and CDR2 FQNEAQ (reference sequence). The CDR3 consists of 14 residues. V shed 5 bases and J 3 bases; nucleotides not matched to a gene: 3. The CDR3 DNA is TGTGCCAGCAGCGGGACAGGGGTTGAAGAGACCCAGTACTTC. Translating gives CASSGTGVEETQYF.

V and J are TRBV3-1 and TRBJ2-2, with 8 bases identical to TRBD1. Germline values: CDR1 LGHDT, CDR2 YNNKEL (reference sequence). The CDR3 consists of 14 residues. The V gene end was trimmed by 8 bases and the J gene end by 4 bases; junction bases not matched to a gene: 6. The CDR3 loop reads CASGGQGGTGELFF. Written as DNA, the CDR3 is TGTGCCAGCGGTGGACAGGGTGGCACCGGGGAGCTGTTTTTT.

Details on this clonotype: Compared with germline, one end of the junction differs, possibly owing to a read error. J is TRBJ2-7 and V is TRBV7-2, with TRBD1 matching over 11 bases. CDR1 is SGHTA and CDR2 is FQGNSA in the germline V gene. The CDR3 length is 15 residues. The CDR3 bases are TGTGCCAGCGGCTTTGGGACAGGGGGGCCCTACGAGCAGTACTTC. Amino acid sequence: CASGFGTGGPYEQYF.